The rows below give T cell receptor beta chains drawn from one sample of a study of blood T cell repertoires in COVID-19. The assay was immunoSEQ multiplex PCR, and TCRdb's table has in-frame clones only and misses some. This table has about 140,000 clones, approximately 80% appearing once. Sequencing was performed on peripheral blood. The receptor source for this set is a woman of 80 years or more in a cohort sampled during active or convalescent COVID-19. Both conserved end residues are trimmed from each CDR3. The order of the fields is D gene, V gene, J gene, CDR3 protein. A D gene is named only where the DNA matches it firmly.

d_gene: -; v_gene: TRBV5-1; j_gene: TRBJ1-2; CDR3aa: ASSAGDLRGYT
d_gene: TRBD1; v_gene: TRBV25-1; j_gene: TRBJ1-2; CDR3aa: ASSEYGQVGKDGYT
d_gene: TRBD2; v_gene: TRBV11-2; j_gene: TRBJ2-5; CDR3aa: ASSLGRLAETQY
d_gene: -; v_gene: TRBV19; j_gene: TRBJ1-6; CDR3aa: ASSRRGESSYNSPLH
d_gene: -; v_gene: TRBV28; j_gene: TRBJ1-6; CDR3aa: ASTRTANSPLH
d_gene: -; v_gene: TRBV6-1; j_gene: TRBJ1-4; CDR3aa: ASSERLVRETTNEKLF
d_gene: TRBD1; v_gene: TRBV27; j_gene: TRBJ2-2; CDR3aa: ASSLWGTGYKRNTGELF
d_gene: TRBD1; v_gene: TRBV6-2/TRBV6-3; j_gene: TRBJ1-2; CDR3aa: ASSNRGRGYT
d_gene: TRBD1; v_gene: TRBV4-1; j_gene: TRBJ1-4; CDR3aa: ASSQEAGGLF
d_gene: TRBD1; v_gene: TRBV6-2/TRBV6-3; j_gene: TRBJ1-1; CDR3aa: ASSLDRVIEAF
d_gene: -; v_gene: TRBV4-1; j_gene: TRBJ1-5; CDR3aa: ASSQSSRRFSNQPQH
d_gene: -; v_gene: TRBV5-4; j_gene: TRBJ1-1; CDR3aa: ASSFFDRLRTEAF
d_gene: TRBD1; v_gene: TRBV7-8; j_gene: TRBJ1-1; CDR3aa: ASSPRQGAEAF
d_gene: -; v_gene: TRBV6-5; j_gene: TRBJ1-5; CDR3aa: ASSPSFWQPQH
d_gene: TRBD1; v_gene: TRBV4-1; j_gene: TRBJ1-3; CDR3aa: ASSQTGILNTIY
d_gene: TRBD2; v_gene: TRBV2; j_gene: TRBJ2-5; CDR3aa: ASSEPASGGTTGETQY
d_gene: -; v_gene: TRBV28; j_gene: TRBJ1-6; CDR3aa: ASSLLAGPVNSPLH
d_gene: TRBD1; v_gene: TRBV9; j_gene: TRBJ2-5; CDR3aa: ASSLLTGGGETQY